The 3 T cell receptor beta chains in this list originate from one sample, sequenced in a study of T cell responses to AZD1222 COVID-19 vaccine. Profiled with immunoSEQ multiplex PCR; TCRdb holds only in-frame clones, not every one. Here the sample spans about 150,000 clones, about nine tenths being singletons. The sequencing used peripheral blood, collected 28 days after the second AZD1222 dose. The receptors here all came from an adult who received the AZD1222 COVID-19 vaccine.

The chain employs TRBV12-5 and TRBJ1-1; 7 bases match TRBD1. V lost 6 bases to trimming and J lost 0 bases; unmatched junction nucleotides: 7. Germline CDR1 LGHNT, CDR2 FRNRAP. CDR3 length: 15 residues. DNA for the CDR3: TGTGCTAGTGGCCATCTAGGGGGCATGAACACTGAAGCTTTCTTT. Its translation is CASGHLGGMNTEAFF.

The V call is TRBV30, the J call TRBJ2-1; no clear D. Germline V gene data show CDR1 as GTSNPN and CDR2 as SVGIG (reference sequence). Trimming left V 4 bases short and J 5 bases short, with 9 bases between. This CDR3 is built from 12 residues. The CDR3 DNA is TGTGCCTGGAAGGCTATTGACAATGAGCAGTTCTTC. Translating gives CAWKAIDNEQFF.

The chain recombines TRBV30 with TRBJ1-3; D unclear. V lost 0 bases and J lost 4, with 10 bases in between. The CDR3 contains 14 residues. Germline CDR1 reads GTSNPN; CDR2 reads SVGIG (reference sequence). CDR3 sequence (DNA): TGTGCCTGGAGTGTATTTGCCAGGGGAAACACCATATATTTT. Translated, it gives CAWSVFARGNTIYF.